Listed below are T cell receptor beta chains from one sample, sequenced in a study of cytomegalovirus exposure and HLA in healthy donors. The protocol was immunoSEQ multiplex PCR, while the TCRdb copy is restricted to in-frame clones and leaves out a portion. The sample table sets out around 210,000 clones. Source material: PBMCs. The receptors were gathered from a girl under 10 years old in good health and CMV-seropositive. Both conserved end residues are part of each CDR3. Fields, in order: J gene, V gene, CDR3 protein.

>TRBJ2-1|TRBV4-2
CASSQEISAGEEQFF
>TRBJ1-1|TRBV18
CASSPGQFGTEAFF
>TRBJ2-7|TRBV29-1
CSVAGTAFYEQYF
>TRBJ1-6|TRBV6-1
CASSVDRLSSPLHF
>TRBJ2-3|TRBV7-8
CASSLVPYTDTQYF
>TRBJ1-1|TRBV28
CASSKTGVGTEAFF
>TRBJ2-3|TRBV27
CASNSWDTQYF
>TRBJ2-5|TRBV14
CASSQDLRGETQYF
>TRBJ2-7|TRBV2
CASIPAAHEQYF
>TRBJ2-7|TRBV7-9
CASSLGVYEQYF
>TRBJ1-5|TRBV25-1
CASRGGSNQPQHF
>TRBJ2-1|TRBV5-4
CASSLPTHNEQFF
>TRBJ1-2|TRBV29-1
CSVAVGQGRRYGYTF
>TRBJ2-3|TRBV5-4
CASSSLAGRFADTQYF
>TRBJ1-5|TRBV29-1
CSVDSDGQGPQHF
>TRBJ1-5|TRBV6-1
CASSWGQGGQPQHF
>TRBJ2-1|TRBV5-1
CASSLDPLAGVVNEQFF
>TRBJ2-2|TRBV11-1
CASSSNRGVGELFF
>TRBJ2-7|TRBV4-1
CASSQVNGEYEQYF
>TRBJ2-2|TRBV5-1
CASSPGLAGFTGELFF
>TRBJ2-1|TRBV11-3
CASSLGVGQGLYNEQFF
>TRBJ1-6|TRBV2
CASSEGGQRGSPLHF
>TRBJ2-1|TRBV7-6
CASSLRGPHNEQFF
>TRBJ2-1|TRBV2
CASRRAGTYNEQFF
>TRBJ2-7|TRBV18
CASSLEGPYEQYF
>TRBJ1-5|TRBV11-2
CASSSTGGQPQHF
>TRBJ1-1|TRBV7-2
CASSLLYPGGRTEAFF